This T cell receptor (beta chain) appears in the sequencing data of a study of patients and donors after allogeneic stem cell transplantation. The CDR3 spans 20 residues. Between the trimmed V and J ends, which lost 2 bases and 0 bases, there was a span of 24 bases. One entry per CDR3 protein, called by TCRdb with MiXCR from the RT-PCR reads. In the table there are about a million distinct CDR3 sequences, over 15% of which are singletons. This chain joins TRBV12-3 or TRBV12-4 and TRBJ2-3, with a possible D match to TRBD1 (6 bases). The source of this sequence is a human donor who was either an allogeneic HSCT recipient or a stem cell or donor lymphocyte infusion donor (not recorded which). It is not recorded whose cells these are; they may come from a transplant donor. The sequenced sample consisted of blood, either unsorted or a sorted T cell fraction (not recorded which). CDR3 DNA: TGTGCCAGCAGTTTATTGATGGACAGAGGATTTTTAACTAGCACAGATACGCAGTATTTT. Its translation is CASSLLMDRGFLTSTDTQYF.